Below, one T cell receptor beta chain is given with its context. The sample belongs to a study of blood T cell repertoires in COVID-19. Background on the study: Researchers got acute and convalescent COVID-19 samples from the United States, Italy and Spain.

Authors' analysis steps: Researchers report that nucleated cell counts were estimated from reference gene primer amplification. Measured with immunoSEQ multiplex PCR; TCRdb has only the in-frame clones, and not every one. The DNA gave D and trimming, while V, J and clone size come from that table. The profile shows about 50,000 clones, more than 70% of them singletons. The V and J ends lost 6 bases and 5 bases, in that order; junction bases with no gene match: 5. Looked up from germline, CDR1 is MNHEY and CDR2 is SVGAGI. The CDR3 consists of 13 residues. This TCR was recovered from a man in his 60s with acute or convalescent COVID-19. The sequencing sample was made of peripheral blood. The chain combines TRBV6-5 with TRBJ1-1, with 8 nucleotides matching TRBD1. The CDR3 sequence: CASRLTGGTEAFF. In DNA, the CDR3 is TGTGCCAGCAGACTTACAGGGGGAACTGAAGCTTTCTTT.